This TCR beta chain was sequenced for a study of beta chain features in type 1 diabetes. Study-wide results and caveats: All four CD4+ subsets of Type 1 diabetes patients contained TCRB CDR3s that were moderately but significantly shorter. Comparison showed that naive, central memory and Treg TCRB repertoires appeared more similar among patients than among healthy donors. Cells carrying high TCR expression could end up over-represented when cDNA is sequenced. Insertion counts at VDJ junctions were lower in type 1 diabetes patients, who also showed more deletions there.

Every bit of the isolated RNA underwent reverse transcription, so sequencing read expressed TCRB transcripts. Average reads for naive, central memory and regulatory T cell samples were about 3.57 million. Data came from immunoSEQ multiplex PCR; TCRdb stores just in-frame clones and leaves some out. The sample carries roughly 350,000 clones, around 10% recorded once. V was cut by 3 bases and J by 2 bases, with 13 bases left in between. There are 14 residues in the CDR3. CDR1 is GTSNPN and CDR2 is SVGIG in the germline V gene (reference sequence). On this clone itself: Its antigen is still unknown.

The material sequenced was central memory CD4+ T cells from blood. The clonotype comes from a man in his thirties or forties with type 1 diabetes. This rearrangement joins TRBV30 to TRBJ2-5; TRBD2 might be the D (5 bases). CDR3 sequence (DNA): TGTGCCTGGAGCGACTACAGTAATCAAGAGACCCAGTACTTC. Its translation is CAWSDYSNQETQYF.